This is a list of T cell receptor beta chains from one sample in a study of radiotherapy plus CTLA-4 blockade in lung cancer. Profiling relied on immunoSEQ multiplex PCR, and the TCRdb table lists in-frame clones only, not all of them. Among approximately 40,000 clones listed, around 85% were seen once. Here the sequenced sample was peripheral blood, taken from a patient treated with radiotherapy plus ipilimumab. The receptors were gathered from a human donor with non-small cell lung cancer whose response to radiotherapy plus ipilimumab could not be evaluated. Each CDR3 is given with its conserved first and last residue. The D gene is left open where the match is weak. Clone size is given for some rows only: seen once, a few or many times, or a class if the clone is expanded.

size	D	V	J	DNA	CDR3
-	-	TRBV5-5	TRBJ1-3	TGTGCCAGCAGCTCCCAGGGAAACTCTGGAAACACCATATATTTT	CASSSQGNSGNTIYF
-	-	TRBV5-1	TRBJ2-5	TGCGCCAGCAGCTCACCCACGGCCAGGGAGACCCAGTACTTC	CASSSPTARETQYF
-	TRBD2	TRBV7-8	TRBJ2-1	TGTGCCAGCAGTCGAAGCGGGAGCACCTACAATGAGCAGTTCTTC	CASSRSGSTYNEQFF
-	-	TRBV5-5	TRBJ2-7	TGTGCCAGCAGCTTGGCCCTTGGGACAACCTACGAGCAGTACTTC	CASSLALGTTYEQYF
-	-	TRBV5-1	TRBJ1-1	TGCGCCAGCAGCTTGGCCAGGGACACTGAAGCTTTCTTT	CASSLARDTEAFF
-	TRBD2	TRBV9	TRBJ2-1	TGTGCCAGCAGCCCTCGGACTAGCTTGAATGAGCAGTTCTTC	CASSPRTSLNEQFF
once	TRBD2	TRBV7-2	TRBJ2-1	TGTGCCAGCAACCCACGGAGGGCTAGCGGGGGCTACAATGAGCAGTTCTTC	CASNPRRASGGYNEQFF
few	-	TRBV4-3	TRBJ2-2	TGCGCCAGCAGCCAAGATCCCACCGGCGGGGAGCTGTTTTTT	CASSQDPTGGELFF
-	-	TRBV29-1	TRBJ2-4	TGCAGCGTTGGGTTTCGGGATCCGGCCAAAAACATTCAGTACTTC	CSVGFRDPAKNIQYF
-	-	TRBV6-5	TRBJ1-5	TGTGCCAGCAGTTACGAGGCAGCCAATCAGCCCCAGCATTTT	CASSYEAANQPQHF
-	-	TRBV11-1	TRBJ2-7	TGTGCCAGCAGCCCCCGGGGAGGAGGGGTCTACGAGCAGTACTTC	CASSPRGGGVYEQYF
-	TRBD1	TRBV11-2	TRBJ1-6	TGTGCCAGCAGCTTAGCCGGGACAGGGGTTAATTCACCCCTCCACTTT	CASSLAGTGVNSPLHF
-	-	TRBV30	TRBJ2-3	TGTGCCTGGATATATAGGTGGGCGGATACGCAGTATTTT	CAWIYRWADTQYF
-	-	TRBV20-1	TRBJ2-1	TGCAGTGCTAGAGATCCTCGTTTTCCTGTCTTC	CSARDPRFPVF
-	-	TRBV4-1	TRBJ1-4	TGCGCCAGCAGCCCCCGAGGCATTGAGGAAAAACTGTTTTTT	CASSPRGIEEKLFF
-	-	TRBV7-9	TRBJ1-2	TGTGCCAGCAGCCAGTCCAGGGCGACCCTGGCTTTC	CASSQSRATLAF
-	-	TRBV5-1	TRBJ2-1	TGCGCCAGCAGCTTGGAGTTCGGGGGAACGCAGTTCTTC	CASSLEFGGTQFF
-	TRBD1	TRBV28	TRBJ1-5	TGTGCCAGCAGCACCCGACAGGGTGGAAGCAATCAGCCCCAGCATTTT	CASSTRQGGSNQPQHF
few	-	TRBV2	TRBJ2-5	TGTGCCAGCAGTGAACCTTGGGGAGAAGAGACCCAGTACTTC	CASSEPWGEETQYF
-	TRBD2	TRBV4-1	TRBJ2-7	TGCGCCAGCAGCCAAGATTGGGCTAGCGGGGCTCACTCCTACGAGCAGTACTTC	CASSQDWASGAHSYEQYF
-	-	TRBV5-6	TRBJ1-2	TGTGCCAGCAGCGTGGGGGTCCGGGGGGACTATGGCTACACCTTC	CASSVGVRGDYGYTF
-	TRBD1	TRBV7-2	TRBJ1-6	TGTGCCAGCAGCTTTGGGACAGGGGGCTCACCCCTCCACTTT	CASSFGTGGSPLHF
-	-	TRBV18	TRBJ1-2	TGTGCCAGCTCACCCCAGGGCGGATCCTATGGCTACACCTTC	CASSPQGGSYGYTF
-	-	TRBV19	TRBJ1-2	TGTGCCAGTGCTCGAGGGGCAGGGGCAATTGCTAACTATGGCTACACCTTC	CASARGAGAIANYGYTF
once	TRBD2	TRBV7-6	TRBJ2-7	TGTGCCAGCAGCTTAGTCGGCGGGGGGGCTACCACGGAGCAGTACTTC	CASSLVGGGATTEQYF
-	-	TRBV19	TRBJ2-1	TGTGCCAGCCTGGGACAAAACTCCTACAATGAGCAGTTCTTC	CASLGQNSYNEQFF